This T cell receptor beta chain was profiled in a study of shared clonotypes between healthy human individuals. Study-level results: Estimated richness values were generally larger in naive subsets than in memory subsets.

As concerns this clone: Its antigen is unidentified.

Produced via immunoSEQ multiplex PCR; TCRdb's table is partial and in-frame only. The sample consists of over a million clones, approximately 70% of them appearing once. The germline V gene encodes CDR1 SGDLS and CDR2 YYNGEE. CDR3 length: 13 residues. Trimming took 2 bases from V and 7 from J, leaving 12 bases between them. The receptor's source is a man aged 18 to 30 in good health. The chain uses TRBV9 and TRBJ1-2, with D hard to call. The source material was memory CD4+ T cells sorted from blood. The subset was: CD45RA-negative fraction. The CDR3 nucleotides are TGTGCCAGCAGCGTCGCCGGGGTTGGTGGCTACACCTTC. This codes for CASSVAGVGGYTF.